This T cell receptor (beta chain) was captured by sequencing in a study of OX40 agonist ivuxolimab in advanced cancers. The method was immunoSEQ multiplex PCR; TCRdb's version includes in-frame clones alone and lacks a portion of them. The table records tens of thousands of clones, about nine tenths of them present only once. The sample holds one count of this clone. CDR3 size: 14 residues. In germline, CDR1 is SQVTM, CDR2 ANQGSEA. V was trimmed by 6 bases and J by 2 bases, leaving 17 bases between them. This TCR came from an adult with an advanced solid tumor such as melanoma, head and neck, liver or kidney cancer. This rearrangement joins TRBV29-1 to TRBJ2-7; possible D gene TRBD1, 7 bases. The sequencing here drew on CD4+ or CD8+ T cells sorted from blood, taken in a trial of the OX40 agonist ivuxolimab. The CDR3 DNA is TGCAGCGTGGGGGGACAGAAAAAACCCTACGAGCAGTACTTC. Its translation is CSVGGQKKPYEQYF.